This passage covers 8 T cell receptor beta chains from one sample sequenced in a study of T cells in Graves' hyperthyroidism and ophthalmopathy. The CDR3 regions of TCR beta were amplified from RNA transcripts. When the TCR CDR3 underwent first-round RT-PCR, the HTBI primer set was used. Each CDR3 protein gets one entry after TCRdb re-called the multiplex PCR reads with MiXCR. The repertoire holds roughly 57,000 distinct CDR3 sequences, with about 50% as singletons. The specimen sequenced was blood. The source of these receptors is a woman aged 55-69 years with Graves' ophthalmopathy.

This rearrangement joins TRBV20-1 to TRBJ2-7; no firm D call. CDR3 length: 12 amino acids. Germline CDR1 reads DFQATT; CDR2 reads SNEGSKA (reference sequence). V lost 6 bases to trimming and J lost 3 bases, with 12 bases between them. The CDR3 loop is CSAKSRDYEQYF. As DNA, the CDR3 is TGCAGTGCCAAGTCTAGGGACTACGAGCAGTACTTC.

V gene TRBV19 combines with J gene TRBJ2-5, with a weak D call TRBD2 (6 bases). This CDR3 has 16 residues. The germline gives CDR1 LNHDA, CDR2 SQIVND (reference sequence). V lost 2 bases, J lost 5 bases, and 18 bases lay in between. The CDR3: CASSISGVNTGETQYF. In nucleotides, the CDR3 is TGTGCCAGTAGTATATCGGGGGTTAACACCGGGGAGACCCAGTACTTC.

The chain is built from TRBV5-1 and TRBJ1-2, with 12 bases fitting TRBD1. V dropped 3 bases and J dropped 2; count of bases not matched to a gene: 11. The CDR3 contains 18 residues. Germline CDR1 SGHRS, CDR2 YFSETQ. CDR3 nucleotides: TGCGCCAGCAGCTACGTGTCCGGGACAGGGGGCGAAAACTATGGCTACACCTTC. Encoded protein: CASSYVSGTGGENYGYTF.

This clonotype occurred many times. The rearrangement joins TRBV20-1 to TRBJ2-5, with D possibly matching TRBD1 (6 bases). Trimming pared 5 bases from V and 5 bases from J, leaving 9 bases between. The CDR3 has 11 amino acids. From germline, CDR1 is DFQATT and CDR2 SNEGSKA (reference sequence). Written as DNA, the CDR3 is TGCAGTGCTCAGGGGTTTGAGACCCAGTACTTC. Translated: CSAQGFETQYF.

The rearrangement joins TRBV6-5 to TRBJ2-1; 8 positions agree with TRBD2. V was pared by 5 bases and J by 5 bases, with 5 bases of the junction left unmatched. The V gene's germline CDR1 is MNHEY and CDR2 SVGAGI. CDR3 length: 14 amino acids. The DNA of the CDR3 is TGTGCCAGCAGTCACACAGCGGGAGACAATGAGCAGTTCTTC. It translates to CASSHTAGDNEQFF.

This clonotype was picked up a small number of times. The chain combines TRBV2 with TRBJ2-7; 7 bases are a match to TRBD1. V dropped 5 bases and J dropped 6; count of bases not matched to a gene: 7. Germline V gene lookup returns CDR1 SNHLY and CDR2 FYNNEI. The CDR3 length is 13 residues. The CDR3 here is CASSTDRESEQYF. The DNA of the CDR3 is TGTGCCAGCAGTACCGACAGGGAGAGCGAGCAGTACTTC.

The chain links TRBV20-1 to TRBJ1-5, with 10 bases lining up with TRBD1. The CDR3 consists of 15 residues. V lost 0 bases to trimming and J lost 4 bases; unmatched junction nucleotides: 3. Germline-derived CDR1 and CDR2 are DFQATT and SNEGSKA (reference sequence). The CDR3 region has the DNA TGCAGTGCTAGAGACGGGGGACAGGGGAATCAGCCCCAGCATTTT. This encodes CSARDGGQGNQPQHF.

Remarks on this clonotype: Here the CDR3 omits its conserved ending phenylalanine or tryptophan, so a read error is the likely source. It is unclear where the CDR3 begins or ends on the DNA, so no DNA is shown, and the CDR3 is as TCRdb lists it. The rearrangement uses TRBV5-4 and TRBJ1-2; TRBD1, the table's D call, was not compared with the DNA. Inclusive of both ends, the CDR3 amounts to 14 amino acids. CDR1 is SGHNT, CDR2 YYREEE, per germline (reference sequence). The CDR3 loop is CASSLQSGVGGYAL.